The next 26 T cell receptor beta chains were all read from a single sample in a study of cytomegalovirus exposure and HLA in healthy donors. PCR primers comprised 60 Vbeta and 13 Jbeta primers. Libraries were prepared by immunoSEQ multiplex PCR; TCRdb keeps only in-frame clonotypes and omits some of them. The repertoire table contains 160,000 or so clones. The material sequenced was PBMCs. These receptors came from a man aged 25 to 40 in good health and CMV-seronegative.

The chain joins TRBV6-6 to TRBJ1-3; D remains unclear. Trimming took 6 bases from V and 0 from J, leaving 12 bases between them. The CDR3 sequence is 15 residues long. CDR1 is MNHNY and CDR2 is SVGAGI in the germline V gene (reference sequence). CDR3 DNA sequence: TGTGCCAGCAGCCTATACAGAGTCTCTGGAAACACCATATATTTT. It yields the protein CASSLYRVSGNTIYF.

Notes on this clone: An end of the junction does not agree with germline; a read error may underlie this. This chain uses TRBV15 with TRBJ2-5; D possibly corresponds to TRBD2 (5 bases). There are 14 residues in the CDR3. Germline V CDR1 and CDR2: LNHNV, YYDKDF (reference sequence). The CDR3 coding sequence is TGTGCCACCAGCAGAGATTTGGGGAGTGAGACCCGGTACTTC. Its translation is CATSRDLGSETRYF.

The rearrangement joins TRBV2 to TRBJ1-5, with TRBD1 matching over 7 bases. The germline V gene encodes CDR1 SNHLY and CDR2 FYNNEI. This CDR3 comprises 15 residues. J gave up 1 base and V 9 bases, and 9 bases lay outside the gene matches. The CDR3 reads CASTEEGASNQPQHF. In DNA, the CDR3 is TGTGCCAGTACCGAGGAGGGGGCAAGCAATCAGCCCCAGCATTTT.

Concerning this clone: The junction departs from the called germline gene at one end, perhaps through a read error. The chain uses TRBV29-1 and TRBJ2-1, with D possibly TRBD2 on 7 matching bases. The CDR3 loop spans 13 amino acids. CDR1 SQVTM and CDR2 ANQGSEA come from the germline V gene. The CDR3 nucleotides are TGCAGCCCTACGAGGGGGGGTGAGAATGGGCAGTTCTTC. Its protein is CSPTRGGENGQFF.

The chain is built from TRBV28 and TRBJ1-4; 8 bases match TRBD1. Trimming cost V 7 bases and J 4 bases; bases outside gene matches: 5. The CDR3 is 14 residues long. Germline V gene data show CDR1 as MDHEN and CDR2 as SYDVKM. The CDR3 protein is CASTLTGVNEKLFF. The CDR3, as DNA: TGTGCCAGCACCTTGACAGGGGTTAATGAAAAACTGTTTTTT.

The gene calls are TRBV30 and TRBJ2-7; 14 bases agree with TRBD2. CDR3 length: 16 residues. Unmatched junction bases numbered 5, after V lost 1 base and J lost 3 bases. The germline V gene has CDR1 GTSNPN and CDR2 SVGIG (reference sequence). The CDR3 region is CAWSGGTSGRGYEQYF. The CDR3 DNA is TGTGCCTGGAGTGGGGGGACTAGCGGGAGAGGCTACGAGCAGTACTTC.

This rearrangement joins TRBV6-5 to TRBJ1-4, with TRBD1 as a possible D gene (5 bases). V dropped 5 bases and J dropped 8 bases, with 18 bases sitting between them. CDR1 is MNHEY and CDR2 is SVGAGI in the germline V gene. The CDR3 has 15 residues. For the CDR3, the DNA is TGTGCCAGCAGTGCCGAAGGGGCAGGCTGGGAAAAACTGTTTTTT. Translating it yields CASSAEGAGWEKLFF.

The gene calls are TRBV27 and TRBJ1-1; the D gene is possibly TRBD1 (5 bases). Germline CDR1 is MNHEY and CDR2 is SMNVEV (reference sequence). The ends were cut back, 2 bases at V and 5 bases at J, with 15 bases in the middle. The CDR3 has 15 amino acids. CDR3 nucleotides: TGTGCCAGCAGTTTAATACGGGTAAGGGGAACTGAAGCTTTCTTT. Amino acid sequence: CASSLIRVRGTEAFF.

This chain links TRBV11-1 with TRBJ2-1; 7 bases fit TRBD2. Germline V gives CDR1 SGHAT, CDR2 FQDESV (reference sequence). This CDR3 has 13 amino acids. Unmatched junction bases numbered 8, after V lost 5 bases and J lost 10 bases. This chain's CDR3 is CASSRPGGTEQFF. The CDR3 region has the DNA TGTGCCAGCAGCCGCCCCGGGGGGACGGAGCAGTTCTTC.

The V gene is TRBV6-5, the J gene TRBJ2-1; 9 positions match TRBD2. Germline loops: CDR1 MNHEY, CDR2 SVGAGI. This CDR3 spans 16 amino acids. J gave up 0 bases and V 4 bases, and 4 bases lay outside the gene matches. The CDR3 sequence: CASSLFSGSSYNEQFF. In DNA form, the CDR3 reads TGTGCCAGCAGTTTGTTTAGCGGGAGCTCCTACAATGAGCAGTTCTTC.

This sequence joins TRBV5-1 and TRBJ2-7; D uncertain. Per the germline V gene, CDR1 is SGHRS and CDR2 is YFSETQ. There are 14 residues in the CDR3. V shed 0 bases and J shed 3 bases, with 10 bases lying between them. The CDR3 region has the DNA TGCGCCAGCAGCTTGGGGCAGGTTATCTACGAGCAGTACTTC. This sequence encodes CASSLGQVIYEQYF.

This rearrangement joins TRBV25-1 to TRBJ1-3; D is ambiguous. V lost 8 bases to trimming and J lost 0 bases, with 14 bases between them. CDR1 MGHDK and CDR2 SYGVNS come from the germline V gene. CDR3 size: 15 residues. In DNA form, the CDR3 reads TGTGCCAGCTCCCCCGCGGAGGGCTCTGGAAACACCATATATTTT. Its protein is CASSPAEGSGNTIYF.

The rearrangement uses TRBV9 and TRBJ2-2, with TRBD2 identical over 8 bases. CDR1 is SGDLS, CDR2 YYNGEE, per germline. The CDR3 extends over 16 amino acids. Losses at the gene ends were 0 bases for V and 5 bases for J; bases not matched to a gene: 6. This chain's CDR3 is CASSVVTGRGTGELFF. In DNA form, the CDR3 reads TGTGCCAGCAGCGTAGTCACCGGGAGGGGGACCGGGGAGCTGTTTTTT.

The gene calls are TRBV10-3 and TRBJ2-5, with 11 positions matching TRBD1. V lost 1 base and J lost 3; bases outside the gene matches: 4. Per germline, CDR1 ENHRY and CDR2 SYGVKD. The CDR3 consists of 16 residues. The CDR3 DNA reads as TGTGCCATCAGTGAGTTTGGACAGGGGGCGAAAGAGACCCAGTACTTC. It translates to CAISEFGQGAKETQYF.

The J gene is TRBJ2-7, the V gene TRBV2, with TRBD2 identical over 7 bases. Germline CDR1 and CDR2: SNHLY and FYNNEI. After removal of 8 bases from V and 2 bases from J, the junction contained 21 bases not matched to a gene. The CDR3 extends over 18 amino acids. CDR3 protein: CASWAGLAEGSITYEQYF. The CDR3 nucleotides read TGTGCCAGCTGGGCGGGGCTAGCGGAGGGGAGTATAACCTACGAGCAGTACTTC.

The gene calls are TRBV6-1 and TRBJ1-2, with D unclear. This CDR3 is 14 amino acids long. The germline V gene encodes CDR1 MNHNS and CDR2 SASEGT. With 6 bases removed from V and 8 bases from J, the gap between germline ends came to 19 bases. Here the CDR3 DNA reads TGTGCCAGCAGCCCTGAGGGAGGGCCGCGCGGCTACACCTTC. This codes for CASSPEGGPRGYTF.

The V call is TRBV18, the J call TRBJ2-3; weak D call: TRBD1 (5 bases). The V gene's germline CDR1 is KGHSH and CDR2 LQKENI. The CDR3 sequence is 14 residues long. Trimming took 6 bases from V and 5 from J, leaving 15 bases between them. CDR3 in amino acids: CASSQTDMIDTQYF. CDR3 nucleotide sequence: TGTGCCAGCTCGCAGACGGACATGATAGATACGCAGTATTTT.

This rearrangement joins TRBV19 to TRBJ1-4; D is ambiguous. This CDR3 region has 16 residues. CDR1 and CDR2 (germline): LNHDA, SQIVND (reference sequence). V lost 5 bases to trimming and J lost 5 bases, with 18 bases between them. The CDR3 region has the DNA TGTGCCAGTAGTGCCTATCAACTTAACTCGAATGAAAAACTGTTTTTT. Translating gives CASSAYQLNSNEKLFF.

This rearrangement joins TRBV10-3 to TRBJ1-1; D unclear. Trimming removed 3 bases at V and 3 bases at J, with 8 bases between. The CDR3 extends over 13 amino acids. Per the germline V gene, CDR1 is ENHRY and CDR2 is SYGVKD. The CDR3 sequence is CAISEGRDTEAFF. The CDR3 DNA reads TGTGCCATCAGTGAAGGGAGGGACACTGAAGCTTTCTTT.

The CDR3 DNA reads as TGTGCCAGCAGCCTGGCCAGCAATCAGCCCCAGCATTTT. Protein product: CASSLASNQPQHF. V and J are TRBV7-2 and TRBJ1-5; D unresolved. The length of the CDR3 is 13 residues. The V end was cut by 5 bases, the J end by 1 base, with 6 bases between. Germline CDR1 SGHTA, CDR2 FQGNSA. Full variable domain (missing parts from reference TRBV7-2 and TRBJ1-5): GAGVSQSPSNKVTEKGKDVELRCDPISGHTALYWYRQSLGQGLEFLIYFQGNSAPDKSGLPSDRFSAERTGGSVSTLTIQRTQQEDSAVYLCASSLASNQPQHFGDGTRLSIL.

The CDR3 sequence is CASSHLGGQGLYEQYF. The CDR3 bases are TGTGCCAGCAGCCACCTGGGGGGACAGGGGCTCTACGAGCAGTACTTC. The chain uses TRBV14 and TRBJ2-7; 10 bases match TRBD1. Germline lookup yields CDR1 SGHDN and CDR2 FVKESK. The length of the CDR3 is 16 residues. The V and J ends lost 3 bases and 3 bases, in that order; junction bases with no gene match: 8.

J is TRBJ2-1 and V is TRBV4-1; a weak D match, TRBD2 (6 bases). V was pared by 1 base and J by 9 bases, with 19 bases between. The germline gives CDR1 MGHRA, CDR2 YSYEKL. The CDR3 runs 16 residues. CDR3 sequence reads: CASSQVEGFWSSEQFF. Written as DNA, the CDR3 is TGCGCCAGCAGCCAAGTGGAGGGATTTTGGAGCAGTGAGCAGTTCTTC.

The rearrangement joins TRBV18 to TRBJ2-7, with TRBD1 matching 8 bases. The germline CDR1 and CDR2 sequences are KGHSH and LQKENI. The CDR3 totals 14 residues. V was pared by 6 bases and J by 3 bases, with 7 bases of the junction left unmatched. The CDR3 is CASSRETGDYEQYF. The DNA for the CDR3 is TGTGCCAGCTCTCGGGAGACAGGGGACTACGAGCAGTACTTC.

The CDR3, as DNA: TGTGCCAGCAGTTACTCGATACAGAGCTACGAGCAGTACTTC. Translation: CASSYSIQSYEQYF. This chain links TRBV6-6 with TRBJ2-7; no definite D call. The CDR3 has 14 amino acids. The germline CDR1 and CDR2 sequences are MNHNY and SVGAGI (reference sequence). With 0 bases removed from V and 3 bases from J, the gap between germline ends came to 9 bases.

CDR3 region: CASIGAVGGELFF. CDR3 bases: TGTGCCAGCATTGGGGCGGTGGGCGGGGAGCTGTTTTTT. The chain couples TRBV5-5 to TRBJ2-2; tentative D call: TRBD1 (5 bases). Germline V CDR1 and CDR2: SGHKS, YYEKEE (reference sequence). CDR3 length: 13 residues. Deletions cut 6 bases from V and 7 bases from J, with 13 bases between.

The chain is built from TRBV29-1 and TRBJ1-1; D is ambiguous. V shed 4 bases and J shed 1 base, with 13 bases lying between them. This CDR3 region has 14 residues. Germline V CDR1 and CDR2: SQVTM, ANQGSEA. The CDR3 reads CSVAATGGNTEAFF. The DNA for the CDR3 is TGCAGCGTTGCCGCGACCGGCGGGAACACTGAAGCTTTCTTT.